The 18 T cell receptor beta chains listed next were all sequenced from one sample in a study of T cells in tuberculosis. The method was immunoSEQ multiplex PCR; TCRdb's version includes in-frame clones alone and lacks a portion of them. The sample lists tens of thousands of clones, 90% to 95% seen once, with roughly 7% in the top ten. Material: PBMCs. The receptor source for this set is a donor between 10 and 29 years old with latent tuberculosis or without tuberculosis infection.

The chain joins TRBV4-1 to TRBJ2-2; 13 bases map to TRBD2. J gave up 3 bases and V 2 bases, and 6 bases lay outside the gene matches. CDR3 size: 18 residues. CDR1 MGHRA and CDR2 YSYEKL come from the germline V gene. The CDR3: CASSQSLAGGLYTGELFF. The CDR3 DNA sequence: TGCGCCAGCAGCCAATCACTAGCGGGGGGGCTTTACACCGGGGAGCTGTTTTTT.

The rearrangement uses TRBV2 and TRBJ2-1, with D possibly being TRBD2 (6 bases). This CDR3 is built from 16 residues. V lost 7 bases to trimming and J lost 7 bases, with 23 bases between them. Germline lookup yields CDR1 SNHLY and CDR2 FYNNEI. Here the CDR3 DNA reads TGTGCCAGCAATGCCCCAGGGTTCGGGAGAGGGAATGAGCAGTTCTTC. Translated: CASNAPGFGRGNEQFF.

This sequence joins TRBV29-1 and TRBJ1-1, with D hard to call. V was trimmed by 6 bases and J by 4 bases, leaving 12 bases between them. Germline V CDR1 and CDR2: SQVTM, ANQGSEA. CDR3 length equals 12 residues. This CDR3 reads CSVLLAGTEAFF. CDR3 coding DNA: TGCAGCGTCCTCCTGGCAGGCACTGAAGCTTTCTTT.

This clone was detected a few times. V usage is TRBV2 and J usage is TRBJ2-7, with TRBD1 as a possible D gene (5 bases). The V gene lost 1 base and the J gene lost 11 bases, with 15 bases spanning the gap. The CDR3 covers 13 residues. Germline V gives CDR1 SNHLY, CDR2 FYNNEI. The CDR3 loop is CASSEETMTVEYF. CDR3 bases: TGTGCCAGCAGTGAAGAAACAATGACAGTGGAGTACTTC.

The chain links TRBV27 to TRBJ2-7, with 9 bases aligning to TRBD1. CDR1 is MNHEY and CDR2 is SMNVEV in the germline V gene (reference sequence). The CDR3 is made up of 14 amino acids. J gave up 4 bases and V 3 bases, and 4 bases lay outside the gene matches. The CDR3 region is CASSFGTGLYEQYF. DNA for the CDR3: TGTGCCAGCAGTTTCGGGACAGGGTTGTACGAGCAGTACTTC.

CDR3 sequence: CASSPAGFYEQYF. CDR3 in DNA: TGTGCCAGCAGTCCGGCGGGGTTCTACGAGCAGTACTTC. The chain uses TRBV27 and TRBJ2-7, with D possibly being TRBD2 (6 bases). From germline, CDR1 is MNHEY and CDR2 SMNVEV (reference sequence). The CDR3 has 13 amino acids. Trimming pared 5 bases from V and 3 bases from J, leaving 11 bases between.

The chain joins TRBV29-1 to TRBJ1-2; 9 bases match TRBD1. This CDR3 is 19 amino acids long. Germline V gene data show CDR1 as SQVTM and CDR2 as ANQGSEA. After removal of 2 bases from V and 0 bases from J, the junction contained 16 bases not matched to a gene. The CDR3 loop is CSVEWVGGDRDISNYGYTF. CDR3 bases: TGCAGCGTTGAATGGGTCGGGGGGGACAGGGACATCTCTAACTATGGCTACACCTTC.

The chain uses TRBV19 and TRBJ2-7; the D gene is possibly TRBD2 (5 bases). Trimming pared 2 bases from V and 1 base from J, leaving 18 bases between. The CDR3 consists of 17 residues. Germline assignment: CDR1 LNHDA and CDR2 SQIVND (reference sequence). CDR3 in DNA: TGTGCCAGTAGTATAACCAGCGGACCTGATAGGTCCTACGAGCAGTACTTC. Its translation: CASSITSGPDRSYEQYF.

This chain uses TRBV27 with TRBJ2-7, with 10 bases matching TRBD1. The CDR3 sequence is 14 residues long. Per germline, CDR1 MNHEY and CDR2 SMNVEV (reference sequence). The ends lost 5 bases at V and 2 bases at J; junction bases unmatched: 3. In DNA, the CDR3 is TGTGCCAGCAGTCCCGGACAGGGGGCCTACGAGCAGTACTTC. Its protein product is CASSPGQGAYEQYF.

This sequence joins TRBV11-2 and TRBJ2-7; TRBD1 matches at 7 bases. CDR1 and CDR2 from the germline V gene are SGHAT and FQNNGV. With 4 bases clipped from V and 5 bases from J, the junction kept 14 bases outside the gene matches. The CDR3 covers 16 residues. CDR3 amino acids: CASSSGTGTAWHEQYF. Here the CDR3 DNA reads TGTGCCAGCAGCTCAGGAACCGGGACAGCGTGGCACGAGCAGTACTTC.

This clone was detected only once. The chain is built from TRBV6-1 and TRBJ2-7; the D gene is possibly TRBD2 (5 bases). Germline V gene data show CDR1 as MNHNS and CDR2 as SASEGT. The CDR3 loop spans 13 amino acids. V was cut by 4 bases and J by 4 bases, with 11 bases left in between. CDR3 in amino acids: CASSGSGIYEQYF. The CDR3, as DNA: TGTGCCAGCAGTGGATCGGGAATATACGAGCAGTACTTC.

The chain couples TRBV5-4 to TRBJ2-1; TRBD2 agrees at 7 bases. Germline V gene data show CDR1 as SGHNT and CDR2 as YYREEE (reference sequence). The CDR3 is made up of 16 amino acids. After removal of 0 bases from V and 4 bases from J, the junction contained 7 bases not matched to a gene. The CDR3: CASSLVPLAEYNEQFF. In DNA, the CDR3 is TGTGCCAGCAGCTTGGTTCCGCTAGCGGAATACAATGAGCAGTTCTTC.

The J gene is TRBJ1-2, the V gene TRBV5-1, with TRBD1 matching over 8 bases. V dropped 0 bases and J dropped 8; count of bases not matched to a gene: 9. Germline V gives CDR1 SGHRS, CDR2 YFSETQ. The CDR3 is made up of 15 amino acids. CDR3 sequence: CASSLDGQGARGYTF. CDR3 coding DNA: TGCGCCAGCAGCTTGGATGGGCAGGGGGCACGAGGCTACACCTTC.

This sequence joins TRBV2 and TRBJ2-1; 9 bases are a match to TRBD1. V lost 4 bases and J lost 6; bases outside the gene matches: 4. CDR3 size: 14 residues. Germline lookup yields CDR1 SNHLY and CDR2 FYNNEI. The CDR3 sequence: CASSGTGEGNEQFF. CDR3 coding DNA: TGTGCCAGCAGTGGGACAGGGGAAGGCAATGAGCAGTTCTTC. The full variable domain, completed using reference TRBV2 and TRBJ2-1, is EPEVTQTPSHQVTQMGQEVILRCVPISNHLYFYWYRQILGQKVEFLVSFYNNEISEKSEIFDDQFSVERPDGSNFTLKIRSTKLEDSAMYFCASSGTGEGNEQFFGPGTRLTVL.

V and J are TRBV7-3 and TRBJ2-7; D may be TRBD2 (7 bases). The CDR3 is made up of 16 amino acids. The V gene lost 2 bases and the J gene lost 1 base, with 15 bases spanning the gap. The germline CDR1 and CDR2 sequences are SGHTA and FQGTGA. The CDR3 is CASSLAGGPLSYEQYF. DNA for the CDR3: TGTGCCAGCAGCTTAGCCGGGGGGCCTCTTTCCTACGAGCAGTACTTC.

The chain couples TRBV5-6 to TRBJ2-7; TRBD2 agrees at 7 bases. CDR1 SGHDT and CDR2 YYEEEE come from the germline V gene. The CDR3 contains 16 residues. V lost 0 bases and J lost 4; bases outside the gene matches: 10. This CDR3 is CASSLAAGVPLYEQYF. CDR3 nucleotides: TGTGCCAGCAGCTTGGCCGCGGGAGTCCCCCTTTACGAGCAGTACTTC.

CDR3 protein: CASSPRDRGTYEQYF. For the CDR3, the DNA is TGTGCCAGCAGCCCCCGGGACAGGGGTACCTACGAGCAGTACTTC. V and J are TRBV14 and TRBJ2-7; the match to TRBD1 covers 10 bases. Germline V CDR1 and CDR2: SGHDN, FVKESK. The CDR3 contains 15 residues. Losses at the gene ends were 4 bases for V and 2 bases for J; bases not matched to a gene: 5. The full variable domain, in which reference TRBV14 and TRBJ2-7 provide the parts outside the CDR3, is EAGVTQFPSHSVIEKGQTVTLRCDPISGHDNLYWYRRVMGKEIKFLLHFVKESKQDESGMPNNRFLAERTGGTYSTLKVQPAELEDSGVYFCASSPRDRGTYEQYFGPGTRLTVT.

The chain recombines TRBV27 with TRBJ1-5; the match to TRBD1 covers 8 bases. From germline, CDR1 is MNHEY and CDR2 SMNVEV (reference sequence). Trimming at V came to 4 bases and at J to 2 bases, leaving 7 bases not matched to a gene. The CDR3 totals 16 residues. The CDR3 coding sequence is TGTGCCAGCAGTTCTAAGGACAGGGATGGCAATCAGCCCCAGCATTTT. Amino acid sequence: CASSSKDRDGNQPQHF.